This TCR beta chain derives from a study of shared clonotypes between healthy human individuals. The overall study: Donors had three CD4 naive, three CD4 memory, two CD8 naive and one CD8 memory plate apiece.

Terminally differentiated effector memory CD45RA+ cells were excluded from the naive CD8 cells, which were CD45RO-negative and positively selected for CCR7. With regard to this clone: Its specificity is unknown.

The CDR3 is made up of 12 amino acids. V was trimmed by 10 bases and J by 3 bases, leaving 9 bases between them. Germline CDR1 is MDHEN and CDR2 is SYDVKM. Several immunoSEQ plates held equal portions of the genomic DNA taken from each subset. Assay used: immunoSEQ multiplex PCR; TCRdb lists only in-frame clones, some missing. There are hundreds of thousands of clones in the sample; about 95% occur only once, and 0.095% to 0.14% lies in the top ten. Findings and limits, study-wide: Sorted-subset sequencing, rarefaction showed, was incomplete despite large depth.

V gene TRBV28 combines with J gene TRBJ2-2, with no clear D. Input material: naive CD8+ T cells sorted from blood. The receptor comes from a woman in her twenties or thirties in good health. The CDR3 region is CATRSDTGELFF. The DNA for the CDR3 is TGTGCCACCAGATCCGACACCGGGGAGCTGTTTTTT.